The rows below give T cell receptor beta chains drawn from one sample of a study of CD8+ T cells in alopecia areata. Clones were read by immunoSEQ multiplex PCR, and TCRdb kept only the in-frame ones, dropping some. This sample yields about 110,000 clones, of which under 65% are seen a single time; more than 20% belongs to the top ten. Input material: NKG2D-low CD8+ T cells sorted from blood. These receptors originate from a human donor with alopecia areata. The CDR3 runs from the conserved cysteine through the conserved F or W. Fields, in order: V gene, J gene, D gene, clone size, CDR3 protein, CDR3 DNA. A D gene is named only where the DNA matches it firmly. Clone size is shown for a subset of rows, as once, few, many or a class of expanded clone.

>TRBV9|TRBJ2-3|-|-
CASSIYGTGGADTQYF
TGTGCCAGCAGCATATACGGGACCGGCGGGGCAGATACGCAGTATTTT
>TRBV11-2|TRBJ2-2|TRBD2|once
CASSSRRGVGTGELFF
TGTGCCAGCAGCTCCCGACGGGGGGTTGGAACCGGGGAGCTGTTTTTT
>TRBV6-4|TRBJ2-1|TRBD1|-
CASSESGTGGNEQFF
TGTGCCAGCAGTGAGTCCGGGACAGGGGGCAATGAGCAGTTCTTC
>TRBV6-6|TRBJ2-2|TRBD1|-
CASSYGTVNTGELFF
TGTGCCAGCAGTTACGGGACAGTTAACACCGGGGAGCTGTTTTTT
>TRBV7-6|TRBJ2-7|TRBD2|-
CASSRGLAESYEQYF
TGTGCCAGCAGCAGGGGACTAGCGGAGTCCTACGAGCAGTACTTC
>TRBV9|TRBJ1-4|-|-
CASSRWDFPSTNEKLFF
TGTGCCAGCAGCAGGTGGGACTTCCCCTCAACTAATGAAAAACTGTTTTTT
>TRBV5-1|TRBJ2-1|-|-
CASSLFSGQQFF
TGCGCCAGCAGCTTATTTAGCGGCCAGCAGTTCTTC
>TRBV19|TRBJ1-2|-|-
CASVFSAGGATAFYGYTF
TGTGCCAGTGTCTTCTCGGCGGGGGGCGCGACGGCGTTCTATGGCTACACCTTC
>TRBV5-1|TRBJ2-5|-|-
CASSWTTGLETQYF
TGCGCCAGCAGCTGGACTACAGGGCTAGAGACCCAGTACTTC
>TRBV9|TRBJ1-2|TRBD1|-
CASRQGASGYTF
TGTGCCAGCCGACAGGGGGCAAGTGGCTACACCTTC
>TRBV19|TRBJ1-1|-|-
CASSMVATEAFF
TGTGCCAGTAGTATGGTAGCCACTGAAGCTTTCTTT
>TRBV4-1|TRBJ2-7|TRBD1|-
CASSQRDRGNYEQYF
TGCGCCAGCAGCCAGCGGGACAGGGGGAACTACGAGCAGTACTTC
>TRBV27|TRBJ2-2|TRBD2|-
CASSLDYSGGIGGELFF
TGTGCCAGCAGTTTGGACTATAGCGGGGGGATTGGCGGGGAGCTGTTTTTT
>TRBV5-1|TRBJ1-1|-|few
CASTPRGGDTEAFF
TGCGCCAGCACCCCCAGGGGTGGCGACACTGAAGCTTTCTTT
>TRBV5-1|TRBJ2-7|TRBD1|-
CASSFTIAGTGGRYEQYF
TGCGCCAGCAGCTTTACCATCGCCGGGACAGGGGGAAGGTACGAGCAGTACTTC
>TRBV7-9|TRBJ1-2|TRBD1|-
CASMEGANGYTF
TGTGCCAGCATGGAGGGGGCAAATGGCTACACCTTC
>TRBV6-5|TRBJ1-1|-|many
CASSYSAGVLNTEAFF
TGTGCCAGCAGTTACTCGGCAGGGGTCCTGAACACTGAAGCTTTCTTT
>TRBV27|TRBJ2-1|-|-
CATQKANEQFF
TGTGCCACCCAGAAGGCCAATGAGCAGTTCTTC
>TRBV13|TRBJ2-7|TRBD1|-
CASSSGQGMYEQYF
TGTGCCAGCAGCTCCGGACAGGGAATGTACGAGCAGTACTTC
>TRBV2|TRBJ1-5|-|few
CASSGVEESNQPQHF
TGTGCCAGCAGTGGTGTCGAGGAGAGCAATCAGCCCCAGCATTTT
>TRBV2|TRBJ2-1|-|-
CASSPGPEQFF
TGTGCCAGCAGTCCGGGCCCGGAGCAGTTCTTC
>TRBV4-1|TRBJ2-1|-|-
CASSQGFDNEQFF
TGCGCCAGCAGCCAAGGTTTCGACAATGAGCAGTTCTTC
>TRBV4-1|TRBJ2-7|TRBD2|few
CASSSSSGSPYEQYF
TGCGCCAGCAGCAGCTCTAGCGGGTCCCCCTACGAGCAGTACTTC
>TRBV5-1|TRBJ1-1|-|-
CASSAATGTEAFF
TGCGCCAGCAGCGCGGCAACAGGGACTGAAGCTTTCTTT
>TRBV28|TRBJ1-5|-|-
CATEAGLGQPQHF
TGTGCCACTGAAGCCGGGTTGGGACAGCCCCAGCATTTT
>TRBV9|TRBJ2-1|TRBD1|-
CASSVPTGTNEQFF
TGTGCCAGCAGCGTCCCGACAGGGACCAATGAGCAGTTCTTC
>TRBV7-9|TRBJ1-1|-|-
CASSLDGPREAFF
TGTGCCAGCAGCTTAGACGGTCCCAGGGAAGCTTTCTTT
>TRBV7-8|TRBJ2-6|-|-
CASRLLGGQAGANVLTF
TGTGCCAGCAGATTGCTAGGGGGTCAAGCTGGGGCCAACGTCCTGACTTTC
>TRBV14|TRBJ2-1|-|-
CASTQGGEQFF
TGTGCCAGCACCCAAGGGGGTGAGCAGTTCTTC
>TRBV6-5|TRBJ2-7|-|once
CASSYGGDYEQYF
TGTGCCAGCAGTTACGGCGGGGACTACGAGCAGTACTTC